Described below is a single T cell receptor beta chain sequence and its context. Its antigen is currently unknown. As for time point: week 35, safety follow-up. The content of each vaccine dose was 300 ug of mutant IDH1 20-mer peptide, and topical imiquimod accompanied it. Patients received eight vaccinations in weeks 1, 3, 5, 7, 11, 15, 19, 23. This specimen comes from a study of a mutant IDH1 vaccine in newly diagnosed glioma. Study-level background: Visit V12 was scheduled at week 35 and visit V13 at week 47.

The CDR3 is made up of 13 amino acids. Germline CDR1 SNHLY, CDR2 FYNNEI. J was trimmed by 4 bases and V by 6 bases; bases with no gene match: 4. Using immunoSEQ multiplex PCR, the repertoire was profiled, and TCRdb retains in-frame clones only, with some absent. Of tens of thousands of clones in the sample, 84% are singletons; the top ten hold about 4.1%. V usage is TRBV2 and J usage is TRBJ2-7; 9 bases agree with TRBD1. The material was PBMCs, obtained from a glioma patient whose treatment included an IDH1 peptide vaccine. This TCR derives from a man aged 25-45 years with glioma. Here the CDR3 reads CASRGTGSYEQYF. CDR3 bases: TGTGCCAGCAGGGGGACAGGGTCTTACGAGCAGTACTTC.